The subject of this entry is one T cell receptor beta chain. Other DNA sequences of this sample code for an identical CDR3. This sample was included in a study of shared clonotypes between healthy human individuals. Background on the study: Those who served as donors were two women and three men between the ages of 18 and 49. Donors had three CD4 naive, three CD4 memory, two CD8 naive and one CD8 memory plate apiece.

The CDR3 is 14 residues long. Germline V gives CDR1 SEHNR, CDR2 FQNEAQ (reference sequence). V was trimmed by 0 bases and J by 1 base, leaving 5 bases between them. Original data processing: Sequence data from immunoSEQ were junction-only and lacked quality scores; consequently, filtering differed. The table came from immunoSEQ multiplex PCR; TCRdb's copy has only in-frame clones and leaves some out. For V, J and clone size, that table is used; D and trimming come from the DNA. In the table there are 1.4 million or so clones, roughly 98.5% of which are singletons. This TCR came from a young man in good health. Sequencing was performed on naive CD4+ T cells sorted from blood. Stated subset: CD45RA+ positively selected. The rearrangement uses TRBV7-9 and TRBJ2-3, with a tentative D call TRBD2 (5 bases). The DNA for the CDR3 is TGTGCCAGCAGCTTAGCGGGAGGCACAGATACGCAGTATTTT. Translation: CASSLAGGTDTQYF. The variable domain in full, with the rest retrieved from reference TRBV7-9 and TRBJ2-3, is DTGVSQNPRHKITKRGQNVTFRCDPISEHNRLYWYRQTLGQGPEFLTYFQNEAQLEKSRLLSDRFSAERPKGSFSTLEIQRTEQGDSAMYLCASSLAGGTDTQYFGPGTRLTVL.